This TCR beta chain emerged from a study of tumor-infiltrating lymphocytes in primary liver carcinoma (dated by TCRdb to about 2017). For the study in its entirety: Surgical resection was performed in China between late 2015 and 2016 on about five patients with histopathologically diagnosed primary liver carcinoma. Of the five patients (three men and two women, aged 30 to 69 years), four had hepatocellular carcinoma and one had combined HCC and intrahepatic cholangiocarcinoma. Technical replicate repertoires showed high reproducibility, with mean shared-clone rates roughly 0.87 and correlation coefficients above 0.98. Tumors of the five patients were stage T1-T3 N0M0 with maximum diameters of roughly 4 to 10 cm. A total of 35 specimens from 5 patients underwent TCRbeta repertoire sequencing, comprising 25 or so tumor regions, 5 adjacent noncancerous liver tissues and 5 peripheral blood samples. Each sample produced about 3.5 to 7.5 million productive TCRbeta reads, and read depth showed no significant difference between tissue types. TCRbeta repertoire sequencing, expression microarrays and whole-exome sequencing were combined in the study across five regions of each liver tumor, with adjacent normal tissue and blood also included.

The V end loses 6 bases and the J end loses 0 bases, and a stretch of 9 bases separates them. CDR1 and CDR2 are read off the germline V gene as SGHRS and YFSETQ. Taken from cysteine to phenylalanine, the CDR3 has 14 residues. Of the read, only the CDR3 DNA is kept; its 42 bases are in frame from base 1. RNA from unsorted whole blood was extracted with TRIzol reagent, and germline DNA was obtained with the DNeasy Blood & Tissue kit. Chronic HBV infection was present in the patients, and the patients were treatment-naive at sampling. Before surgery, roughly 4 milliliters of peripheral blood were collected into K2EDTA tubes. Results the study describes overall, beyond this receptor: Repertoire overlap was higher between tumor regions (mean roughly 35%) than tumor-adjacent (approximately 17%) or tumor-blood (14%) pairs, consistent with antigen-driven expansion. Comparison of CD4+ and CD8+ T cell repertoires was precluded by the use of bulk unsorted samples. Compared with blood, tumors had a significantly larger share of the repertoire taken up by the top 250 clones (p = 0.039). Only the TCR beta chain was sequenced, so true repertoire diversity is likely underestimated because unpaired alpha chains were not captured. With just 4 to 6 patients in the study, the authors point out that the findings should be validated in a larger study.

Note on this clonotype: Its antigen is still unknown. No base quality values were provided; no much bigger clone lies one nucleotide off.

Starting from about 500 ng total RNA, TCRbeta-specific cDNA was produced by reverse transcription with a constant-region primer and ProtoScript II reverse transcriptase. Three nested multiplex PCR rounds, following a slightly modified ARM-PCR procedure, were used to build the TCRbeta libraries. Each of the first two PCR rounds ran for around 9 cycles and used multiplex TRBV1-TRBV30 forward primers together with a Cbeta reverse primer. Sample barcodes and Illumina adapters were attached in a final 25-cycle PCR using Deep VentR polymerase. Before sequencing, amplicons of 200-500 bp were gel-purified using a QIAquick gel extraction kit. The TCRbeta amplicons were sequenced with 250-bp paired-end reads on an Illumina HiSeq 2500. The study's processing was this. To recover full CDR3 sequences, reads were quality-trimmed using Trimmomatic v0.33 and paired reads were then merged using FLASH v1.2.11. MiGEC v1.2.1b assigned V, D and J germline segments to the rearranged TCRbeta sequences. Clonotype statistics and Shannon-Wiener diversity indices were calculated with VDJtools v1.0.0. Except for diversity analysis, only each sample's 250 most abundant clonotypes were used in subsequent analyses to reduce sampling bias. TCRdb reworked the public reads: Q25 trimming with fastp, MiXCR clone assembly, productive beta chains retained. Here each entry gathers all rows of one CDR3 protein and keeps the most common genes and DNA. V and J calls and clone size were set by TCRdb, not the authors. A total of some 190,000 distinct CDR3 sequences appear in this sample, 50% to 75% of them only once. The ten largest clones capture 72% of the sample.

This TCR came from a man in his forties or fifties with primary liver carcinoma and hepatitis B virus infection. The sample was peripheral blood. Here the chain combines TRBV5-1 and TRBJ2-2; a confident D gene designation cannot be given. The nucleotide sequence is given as TGCGCCAGCATAAGGAGCCCGAACACCGGGGAGCTGTTTTTT. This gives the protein CASIRSPNTGELFF.